Shown below are 18 T cell receptor beta chains from a single sample sequenced in a study of Graves' ophthalmopathy and Graves' hyperthyroidism. Investigators amplified TCR beta CDR3 regions from RNA transcripts. A first-round RT-PCR used HTBI primers, followed by a second-round multiplex PCR. One entry per CDR3 protein, called by TCRdb with MiXCR from the multiplex PCR reads. The table includes approximately 700,000 distinct CDR3 sequences, roughly 40% detected once. The sample taken for sequencing was peripheral blood. The receptor set was obtained from an adult man with Graves' ophthalmopathy.

This clonotype was counted at least ten times. Without the conserved terminal phenylalanine or tryptophan, this CDR3 likely stems from a read error. The DNA is left out, because the CDR3 cannot be placed on it with certainty; the CDR3 is given as TCRdb lists it. The chain employs TRBV5-6 and TRBJ2-7; the table's D call, TRBD2, has no DNA check behind it. Germline lookup yields CDR1 SGHDT and CDR2 YYEEEE. The length of the CDR3 is 12 amino acids, counting both ends. This CDR3 is CASSFRTSGCEI.

The chain's CDR3 is CASSVTSGQETQYF. CDR3 nucleotides: TGCGCCAGCAGCGTAACTAGCGGCCAAGAGACCCAGTACTTC. V and J are TRBV5-1 and TRBJ2-5; TRBD2 matches at 8 bases. With 4 bases clipped from V and 1 base from J, the junction kept 3 bases outside the gene matches. This CDR3 spans 14 amino acids. Germline V gene lookup returns CDR1 SGHRS and CDR2 YFSETQ.

V is TRBV7-9 and J is TRBJ2-3; no reliable D call. V lost 3 bases, J lost 2 bases, and 6 bases lay in between. The CDR3 contains 13 residues. Germline values: CDR1 SEHNR, CDR2 FQNEAQ (reference sequence). For the CDR3, the DNA is TGTGCCAGCAGCTTTGTGTTCACAGATACGCAGTATTTT. It is translated as CASSFVFTDTQYF. The variable domain in full, with the rest retrieved from reference TRBV7-9 and TRBJ2-3, is DTGVSQNPRHKITKRGQNVTFRCDPISEHNRLYWYRQTLGQGPEFLTYFQNEAQLEKSRLLSDRFSAERPKGSFSTLEIQRTEQGDSAMYLCASSFVFTDTQYFGPGTRLTVL.

The chain joins TRBV6-5 to TRBJ2-5; D might be TRBD1 (6 bases). The CDR3 has 15 amino acids. With 8 bases removed from V and 0 bases from J, the gap between germline ends came to 16 bases. Germline V gives CDR1 MNHEY, CDR2 SVGAGI. In DNA, the CDR3 is TGTGCCAGCCAACCCCACAACAGGGACCAAGAGACCCAGTACTTC. This codes for CASQPHNRDQETQYF.

The rearrangement joins TRBV20-1 to TRBJ1-5; possibly TRBD1 for D (5 bases). Germline V lookup: CDR1 DFQATT, CDR2 SNEGSKA (reference sequence). The length of the CDR3 is 13 residues. Trimming cost V 3 bases and J 5 bases, with 11 bases left between them. CDR3 amino acids: CSARGRPHQPQHF. The CDR3 DNA is TGCAGTGCTAGGGGACGACCCCATCAGCCCCAGCATTTT.

This clonotype has a handful of counts. The V gene is TRBV4-3, the J gene TRBJ1-6; D is unclear. This CDR3 comprises 12 residues. V lost 4 bases and J lost 6, with 4 bases in between. Germline V gives CDR1 LGHNA, CDR2 YSLEER. CDR3 DNA: TGCGCCAGCAGCCGGGTTAATTCACCCCTCCACTTT. This gives the protein CASSRVNSPLHF.

This chain links TRBV25-1 with TRBJ2-2, with D unclear. The germline V and J ends were trimmed by 5 bases and 1 base, with 14 bases remaining between them. This CDR3 is 16 amino acids long. The germline V gene encodes CDR1 MGHDK and CDR2 SYGVNS. The CDR3 DNA sequence: TGTGCCAGCAGTTACTCGATACCCAGGAACACCGGGGAGCTGTTTTTT. Translating gives CASSYSIPRNTGELFF.

The chain is built from TRBV7-2 and TRBJ1-3; TRBD1 might be the D (5 bases). The CDR3 is 15 residues long. V gave up 3 bases and J gave up 0 bases, with 9 bases separating them. CDR1 and CDR2 (germline): SGHTA, FQGNSA. This CDR3 reads CASSFFGGSGNTIYF. CDR3 nucleotide sequence: TGTGCCAGCAGCTTTTTCGGGGGCTCTGGAAACACCATATATTTT.

The V gene is TRBV6-1, the J gene TRBJ1-2; D remains ambiguous. CDR1 and CDR2 (germline): MNHNS, SASEGT. V gave up 3 bases and J gave up 13 bases, with 9 bases separating them. This CDR3 is 10 amino acids long. The CDR3, as DNA: TGTGCCAGCAGTGATTGGGGAATCACCTTC. Amino acids: CASSDWGITF.

The chain combines TRBV4-1 with TRBJ1-5, with D tentatively TRBD1 (5 bases). This CDR3 has 15 residues. The V gene's germline CDR1 is MGHRA and CDR2 YSYEKL. Trimming took 1 base from V and 1 from J, leaving 8 bases between them. The CDR3 reads CASSQGDRSNQPQHF. CDR3 nucleotides: TGCGCCAGCAGCCAAGGAGACAGAAGCAATCAGCCCCAGCATTTT.

A remark on this clonotype: A much larger clone lies a single base off, so this may be a read error. The genes are TRBV10-3 and TRBJ1-1; a possible D gene is TRBD1 (6 bases). Trimming cost V 6 bases and J 4 bases, with 15 bases left between them. Per the germline V gene, CDR1 is ENHRY and CDR2 is SYGVKD. The CDR3 has 14 residues. The CDR3 DNA reads as TGTGCCATCAGGTTGACAGGCCGGGCCACTGAAGCTTTCTTT. Translating gives CAIRLTGRATEAFF.

There are many counts of this clonotype. The rearrangement joins TRBV2 to TRBJ1-1; no clear D gene. The V end lost 7 bases, the J end lost 4 bases, and 13 bases lay between the germline ends. CDR3 size: 13 residues. Germline V gives CDR1 SNHLY, CDR2 FYNNEI. The CDR3 reads CASIEEVVTEAFF. CDR3 DNA: TGTGCCAGCATCGAGGAGGTAGTCACTGAAGCTTTCTTT. Full variable domain (missing parts from reference TRBV2 and TRBJ1-1): EPEVTQTPSHQVTQMGQEVILRCVPISNHLYFYWYRQILGQKVEFLVSFYNNEISEKSEIFDDQFSVERPDGSNFTLKIRSTKLEDSAMYFCASIEEVVTEAFFGQGTRLTVV.

The genes are TRBV7-9 and TRBJ1-2; 9 bases fit TRBD1. Trimming took 4 bases from V and 7 from J; bases not matched to a gene: 13. The CDR3 totals 16 residues. The germline V gene encodes CDR1 SEHNR and CDR2 FQNEAQ (reference sequence). The DNA of the CDR3 is TGTGCCAGCAGCTCACAACAGGGGGCTTTTTCGAGTGGCTACACCTTC. Translated, it gives CASSSQQGAFSSGYTF.

This clonotype showed up many times. The J gene is TRBJ2-5, the V gene TRBV24-1; TRBD1 agrees at 10 bases. Germline lookup yields CDR1 KGHDR and CDR2 SFDVKD. The CDR3 has 15 residues. J was trimmed by 5 bases and V by 3 bases; bases with no gene match: 5. The chain's CDR3 is CATSDQGQGYETQYF. The CDR3 region has the DNA TGTGCCACCAGTGATCAGGGACAGGGGTACGAGACCCAGTACTTC.

On this clonotype: One end of the junction is discordant with germline, which a read error may explain. The V and J genes are TRBV9 and TRBJ2-7; D possibly corresponds to TRBD2 (5 bases). The length of the CDR3 is 12 residues. Per germline, CDR1 SGDLS and CDR2 YYNGEE. The CDR3 reads CASSWRAYDQYF. The DNA of the CDR3 is TGTGCCAGCAGTTGGCGGGCCTACGATCAGTACTTC.

The chain uses TRBV27 and TRBJ2-5; D is uncertain. The V and J ends lost 5 bases and 6 bases respectively, with 13 bases between them. The CDR3 extends over 13 amino acids. Germline-derived CDR1 and CDR2 are MNHEY and SMNVEV (reference sequence). DNA for the CDR3: TGTGCCAGCAGTCCGGGTATTTTGCAGACCCAGTACTTC. As protein: CASSPGILQTQYF.

This clonotype has only one observation. The chain has TRBV7-9 and TRBJ1-2; D unresolved. The germline V and J ends were trimmed by 2 bases and 8 bases, with 18 bases remaining between them. Germline values: CDR1 SEHNR, CDR2 FQNEAQ (reference sequence). The CDR3 consists of 15 residues. The CDR3: CASSLIAGEFSGYTF. As DNA, the CDR3 is TGTGCCAGCAGCTTAATAGCCGGGGAGTTTAGCGGCTACACCTTC.

Concerning this clonotype: Since the CDR3 does not end with the conserved phenylalanine or tryptophan, this likely comes from a read error. The chain uses TRBV20-1 and TRBJ1-6, with D maybe TRBD1 (6 bases). This CDR3 spans 13 amino acids. CDR1 is DFQATT and CDR2 is SNEGSKA in the germline V gene (reference sequence). CDR3 bases: TGCAGTGCTAGAGGGACAGATAATTCGCCCCTCCACCTT. It specifies CSARGTDNSPLHL.